The following is a T cell receptor (beta chain) sequence with its context. These data belong to a study of blood T cell repertoires in COVID-19. Study background: T cells, B-cell-depleted T cells, or PBMCs provided the cDNA or gDNA that served as material.

Per the study methods: Estimation of nucleated cell counts relied on the amplification of reference gene primers. The data were produced by immunoSEQ multiplex PCR, yet TCRdb's version contains in-frame clones alone and is incomplete. The DNA was the basis for D and trimming; V, J and clone size are from that table. The sample records 53,000 or so clones, about nine tenths being singletons. Germline lookup yields CDR1 LNHDA and CDR2 SQIVND (reference sequence). Trimming at V came to 7 bases and at J to 0 bases, leaving 12 bases not matched to a gene. The CDR3 contains 17 residues. Source material: peripheral blood. The sequence came from a man aged 35-49 years with acute or convalescent COVID-19. The V call is TRBV19, the J call TRBJ1-5; 7 bases align to TRBD1. The CDR3 protein is CASTDPGQLDSNQPQHF. In DNA, the CDR3 is TGTGCCAGTACCGACCCGGGACAGCTCGATAGCAATCAGCCCCAGCATTTT.